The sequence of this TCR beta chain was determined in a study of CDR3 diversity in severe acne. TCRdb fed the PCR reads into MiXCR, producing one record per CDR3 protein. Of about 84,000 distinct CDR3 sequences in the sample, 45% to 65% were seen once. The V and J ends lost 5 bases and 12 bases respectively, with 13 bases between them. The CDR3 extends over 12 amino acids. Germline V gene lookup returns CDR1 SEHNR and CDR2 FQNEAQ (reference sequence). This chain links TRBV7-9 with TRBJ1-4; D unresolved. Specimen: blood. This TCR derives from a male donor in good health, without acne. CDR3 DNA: TGTGCCAGCAGCAGAGAGACGGGAGAACTGTTTTTT. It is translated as CASSRETGELFF. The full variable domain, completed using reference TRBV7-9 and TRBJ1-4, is DTGVSQNPRHKITKRGQNVTFRCDPISEHNRLYWYRQTLGQGPEFLTYFQNEAQLEKSRLLSDRFSAERPKGSFSTLEIQRTEQGDSAMYLCASSRETGELFFGSGTQLSVL.